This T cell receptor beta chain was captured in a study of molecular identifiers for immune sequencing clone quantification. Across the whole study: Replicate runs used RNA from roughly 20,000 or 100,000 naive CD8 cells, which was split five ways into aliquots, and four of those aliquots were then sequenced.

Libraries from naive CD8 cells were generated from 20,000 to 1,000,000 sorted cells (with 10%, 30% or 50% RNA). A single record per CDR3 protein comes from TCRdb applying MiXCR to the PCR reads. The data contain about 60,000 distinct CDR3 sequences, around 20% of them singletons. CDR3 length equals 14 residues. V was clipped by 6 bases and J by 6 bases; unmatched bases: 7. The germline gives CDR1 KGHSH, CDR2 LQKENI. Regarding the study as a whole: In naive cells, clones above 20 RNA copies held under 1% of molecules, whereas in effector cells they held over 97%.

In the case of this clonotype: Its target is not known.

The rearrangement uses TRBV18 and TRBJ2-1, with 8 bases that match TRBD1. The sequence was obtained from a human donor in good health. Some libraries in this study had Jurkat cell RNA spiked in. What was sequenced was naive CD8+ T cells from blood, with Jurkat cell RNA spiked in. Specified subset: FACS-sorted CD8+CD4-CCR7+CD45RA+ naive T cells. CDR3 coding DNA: TGTGCCAGCTCCCAAGGGACAGGCGGCAATGAGCAGTTCTTC. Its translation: CASSQGTGGNEQFF.